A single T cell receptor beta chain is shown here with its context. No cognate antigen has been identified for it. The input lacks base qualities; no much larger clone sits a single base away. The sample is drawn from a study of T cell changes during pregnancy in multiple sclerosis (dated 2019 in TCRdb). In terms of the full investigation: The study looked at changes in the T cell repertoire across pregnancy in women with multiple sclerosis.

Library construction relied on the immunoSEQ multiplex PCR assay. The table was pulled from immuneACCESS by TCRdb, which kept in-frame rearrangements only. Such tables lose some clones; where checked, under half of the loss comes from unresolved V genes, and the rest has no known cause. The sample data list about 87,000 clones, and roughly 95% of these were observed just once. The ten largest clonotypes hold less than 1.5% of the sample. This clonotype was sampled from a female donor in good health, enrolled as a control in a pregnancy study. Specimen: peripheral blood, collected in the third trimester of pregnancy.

The nucleotide sequence reads as follows: TGTGCCAGCAGTTTAGGGAGGGTAAGGCAAGAGACCCAGTACTTC. It encodes CASSLGRVRQETQYF. The sequence links TRBV27 to TRBJ2-5; TRBD2 fits 7 bases in the junction. The CDR3 measures 15 amino acids from cysteine to phenylalanine. Kept here is only the CDR3 DNA, which spans 45 bases and is read in frame from base 1. From the germline V gene (reference sequence), CDR1 is MNHEY and CDR2 is SMNVEV. V is cut back by 2 bases and J by 2 bases, with 5 bases in the junction unmatched.